Listed below are T cell receptor beta chains from one sample, sequenced in a study of graft-versus-host responses after intestinal transplantation. TCRdb keeps only in-frame clones here, not all; method: immunoSEQ multiplex PCR. This sample has about 39,000 clones, with 85% to 95% found just once. The sample consisted of PBMCs, taken 734 days after intestinal transplantation. Every receptor here comes from a human patient who received an intestinal transplant, so some T cells may come from the graft donor. CDR3s include the opening cysteine and the closing phenylalanine or tryptophan. D genes are given only for firm matches. Clone size is given for some rows only: seen once, a few or many times, or a class if the clone is expanded.

TRBV29-1,TRBJ2-7,-,-,TGCAGCGTTGTGCGGCGCACCCCCTCCTACGAGCAGTACTTC,CSVVRRTPSYEQYF
TRBV5-1,TRBJ1-1,-,TRBD1,TGCGCCAGCAGTCTTCGTGGCGGGACAGGGGCCATTGAAGCTTTCTTT,CASSLRGGTGAIEAFF
TRBV27,TRBJ2-7,few,-,TGTGCCAGCAGTTTGGGCGGGTACGAGCAGTACTTC,CASSLGGYEQYF
TRBV7-3,TRBJ2-1,-,TRBD1,TGTGCCAGCAGCTGGGGACAGGGTTACAATGAGCAGTTCTTC,CASSWGQGYNEQFF
TRBV7-3,TRBJ2-2,-,TRBD2,TGTGCCAGCAGCGGTGATAGCGGGGAAGGCGGGGAGCTGTTTTTT,CASSGDSGEGGELFF
TRBV6-5,TRBJ1-5,-,-,TGTGCCAGCAGTTCTGGGGGTGAACAGCCCCAGCATTTT,CASSSGGEQPQHF
TRBV11-2,TRBJ2-5,-,-,TGTGCCAGCAGCTCCTGGGGTATCTCCCATGAGACCCAGTACTTC,CASSSWGISHETQYF
TRBV11-3,TRBJ1-6,-,-,TGTGCCAGCAGCTCCGGACAGTCCAATTCACCCCTCCACTTT,CASSSGQSNSPLHF
TRBV7-9,TRBJ1-4,-,-,TGTGCCAGTGAACAGGGAGGAAATGAAAAACTGTTTTTT,CASEQGGNEKLFF
TRBV5-1,TRBJ2-1,-,TRBD1,TGCGCCAGCAGCTTGGCCGGGACAGACTCCTACAATGAGCAGTTCTTC,CASSLAGTDSYNEQFF
TRBV5-1,TRBJ2-1,-,-,TGCGCCAGCAGCTTGTACCTGTCTGAGCAGTTCTTC,CASSLYLSEQFF
TRBV9,TRBJ1-5,-,-,TGTGCCAGCAGCGTAGAGGGGCTGAGTTATCAGCCCCAGCATTTT,CASSVEGLSYQPQHF
TRBV7-9,TRBJ2-1,-,TRBD1,TGTGCCAGCAGCTTCTCAGGGGGTGAGCAGTTCTTC,CASSFSGGEQFF
TRBV13,TRBJ1-1,few,-,TGTGCCAGCAGCCACGATCTAGATCCTGAAGCTTTCTTT,CASSHDLDPEAFF
TRBV11-2,TRBJ1-1,-,-,TGTGCCAGCAGCTTAGGGGGGGGACAACCGAACACTGAAGCTTTCTTT,CASSLGGGQPNTEAFF
TRBV7-9,TRBJ1-2,-,-,TGTGCCAGCAGCCAAGTTCGCGGGCCCTTCTATGGCTACACCTTC,CASSQVRGPFYGYTF
TRBV9,TRBJ1-3,-,-,TGTGCCAGCAGTGGAAGGGACCGAGGCACCATATATTTT,CASSGRDRGTIYF
TRBV11-2,TRBJ1-6,-,TRBD1,TGTGCCAGCAGCTTAGGGGAGGGGGCGCTTCTTAATTCACCCCTCCACTTT,CASSLGEGALLNSPLHF
TRBV7-2,TRBJ2-1,-,-,TGTGCCAGCAGCTTTGCCGTTGAGCAGTTCTTC,CASSFAVEQFF
TRBV5-1,TRBJ1-2,-,-,TGCGCCAGCAGGGAAGGACGGGGCGAGGTGGATGGCTACACCTTC,CASREGRGEVDGYTF
TRBV29-1,TRBJ2-1,-,TRBD1,TGCAGCGCCCAAAATCCCCCAGGGGGCTACAATGAGCAGTTCTTC,CSAQNPPGGYNEQFF
TRBV20-1,TRBJ1-2,-,-,TGCAGTGTACATAACTATGGCTACACCTTC,CSVHNYGYTF
TRBV30,TRBJ2-7,-,TRBD2,TGTGCCTGGAGTGATCTAGCGGGAGGGTACGAGCAGTACTTC,CAWSDLAGGYEQYF
TRBV6-5,TRBJ2-7,once,-,TGTGCCAGCAGGGTACCTGAGTTCTACGAGCAGTACTTC,CASRVPEFYEQYF
TRBV27,TRBJ2-2,once,-,TGTGCCAGCAGTTTGTCAGCCCCCGCGAACACCGGGGAGCTGTTTTTT,CASSLSAPANTGELFF
TRBV10-3,TRBJ1-1,-,TRBD1,TGTGCCATTTGGGCAGGGGGCAGGAACACTGAAGCTTTCTTT,CAIWAGGRNTEAFF
TRBV7-2,TRBJ2-7,once,-,TGTGCCAGCAGCTTAGTCTCGCGGGACCCCTCCTACGAGCAGTACTTC,CASSLVSRDPSYEQYF
TRBV7-3,TRBJ2-7,-,TRBD2,TGTGCCAGCCCTAGCGGGTCCTACGAGCAGTACTTC,CASPSGSYEQYF
TRBV19,TRBJ2-3,-,-,TGTGCCAGTAGTCTAAGGCGCGGCACAGATACGCAGTATTTT,CASSLRRGTDTQYF
TRBV6-5,TRBJ2-1,-,TRBD1,TGTGCCAGCAGTCGCCGGGACAGGGGCTACAATGAGCAGTTCTTC,CASSRRDRGYNEQFF
TRBV2,TRBJ2-2,-,-,TGTGCCAGCTCTAGGGACCGCGCGAACACCGGGGAGCTGTTTTTT,CASSRDRANTGELFF
TRBV10-3,TRBJ1-3,-,-,TGTGCCATCAGTGAGCCTTCTCGAGGACCGCGAAACACCATATATTTT,CAISEPSRGPRNTIYF
TRBV6-5,TRBJ1-1,-,-,TGTGCCAGCAGTTACGAGGGGAGAGAGTGGAACACTGAAGCTTTCTTT,CASSYEGREWNTEAFF
TRBV7-3,TRBJ2-2,-,TRBD2,TGTGCCAGCAGCTTACCGGGACTAGCGGGATCGGCGAACACCGGGGAGCTGTTTTTT,CASSLPGLAGSANTGELFF
TRBV27,TRBJ1-4,-,TRBD1,TGTGCCAGCAGGTTGGGGACAGCGATTAATGAAAAACTGTTTTTT,CASRLGTAINEKLFF
TRBV5-6,TRBJ2-6,-,-,TGTGCCAGCAGCTTGTGGTTTCGATCTGGGGCCAACGTCCTGACTTTC,CASSLWFRSGANVLTF
TRBV2,TRBJ2-1,once,-,TGTGCCAGCAGGACACTAGTTAGTGAGCAGTTCTTC,CASRTLVSEQFF
TRBV6-6,TRBJ2-3,once,-,TGTGCCAGCAGTTACCCGGGGGATACGCAGTATTTT,CASSYPGDTQYF
TRBV6-5,TRBJ1-2,-,-,TGTGCCAGCAGTTACTCGCCGGATTATGGCTACACCTTC,CASSYSPDYGYTF
TRBV5-1,TRBJ2-3,-,-,TGCGCCAGCAGCTTGGTTGGAGAGAGATTACAGCTACCGGGCACAGATACGCAGTATTTT,CASSLVGERLQLPGTDTQYF
TRBV4-1,TRBJ2-7,-,-,TGCGCCAGCAGCCCAGGTCAGGACGGCTACGAGCAGTACTTC,CASSPGQDGYEQYF
TRBV11-2,TRBJ1-1,-,-,TGTGCCAGCAGCTTAGAGTTCCCTGAAGCTTTCTTT,CASSLEFPEAFF
TRBV28,TRBJ2-3,-,TRBD1,TGTGCCAGCCGCGGGACAGGGGGCCCAGATACGCAGTATTTT,CASRGTGGPDTQYF
TRBV19,TRBJ2-3,-,-,TGTGCCAGTAGTTTGTTCTCTGGAATCACAGATACGCAGTATTTT,CASSLFSGITDTQYF
TRBV28,TRBJ2-7,-,-,TGTGCCAGCAGTTTAGCGGGCACCAGCTCCTACGAGCAGTACTTC,CASSLAGTSSYEQYF
TRBV6-4,TRBJ2-3,-,TRBD2,TGTGCCAGCAGTGACACGGGGGGGCCCACAGATACGCAGTATTTT,CASSDTGGPTDTQYF